This T cell receptor (beta chain) was recovered during a study of type 1 and type 2 diabetes patients. As for the study in general: From PBMCs, CD4+ and CD8+ T cells were isolated by magnetic microbeads. Study-level findings and limits: Type 1 diabetes repertoires were significantly less diverse than type 2 diabetes ones.

Between the trimmed V and J ends, which lost 1 base and 0 bases, there was a span of 6 bases. Germline V gives CDR1 SGHTA, CDR2 FQGNSA. The CDR3 covers 14 residues. The PCR template was genomic DNA. Amplification of the beta chain CDR3 used 30 forward and 13 reverse multiplex primers. TCRdb processed the multiplex PCR reads anew with MiXCR; each CDR3 protein has one entry. The sample yields fewer than 350,000 distinct CDR3 sequences, 40% to 50% seen once. The sample holds many counts of this clonotype. Its specificity is not known. The specimen was peripheral blood mononuclear cells (PBMCs). The receptor comes from a man younger than 35 with type 2 diabetes. The gene calls are TRBV7-2 and TRBJ1-1, with D maybe TRBD1 (5 bases). The CDR3 bases are TGTGCCAGCAGCTTAGGGGGCATGAACACTGAAGCTTTCTTT. Encoded protein: CASSLGGMNTEAFF.